The rows below give T cell receptor beta chains drawn from one sample of a study of CD8 T cells in ankylosing spondylitis. One entry per CDR3 protein results from TCRdb running MiXCR on the 5' RACE reads. The table shows fewer than 550,000 distinct CDR3 sequences, with 5.3% occurring only once. The sequencing input was blood, either unsorted or a sorted T cell fraction (not recorded which). These receptors originate from a male donor with ankylosing spondylitis. CDR3s include the opening cysteine and the closing phenylalanine or tryptophan. D genes are given only for firm matches. Some rows have no size entry. The others give once, few or many, or a class for an expanded clone.

J	V	D	size	CDR3	DNA
TRBJ2-1	TRBV10-2	-	-	CASSRQTYNEQFF	TGCGCCAGCAGCCGACAGACCTACAATGAGCAGTTCTTC
TRBJ2-3	TRBV28	-	many	CASSFPDSTDTQYF	TGTGCCAGCAGTTTTCCGGACAGCACAGATACGCAGTATTTT
TRBJ2-3	TRBV28	-	-	CASSPGPLAQYF	TGTGCCAGCAGCCCGGGACCACTAGCGCAGTATTTT
TRBJ2-2	TRBV9	-	many	CASSVAAQIGYTGELFF	TGTGCCAGCAGCGTAGCAGCCCAGATCGGTTACACCGGGGAGCTGTTTTTT
TRBJ2-1	TRBV4-2	-	many	CASSQVLAEGINEQFF	TGTGCCAGCAGCCAAGTCTTAGCGGAAGGGATCAATGAGCAGTTCTTC
TRBJ2-5	TRBV4-2	-	many	CASSLRAPRSQYF	TGTGCCAGCAGCTTAAGGGCCCCTAGGTCCCAGTACTTC
TRBJ1-5	TRBV10-3	-	many	CAIRTDSNQPQHF	TGTGCCATCAGGACAGATAGCAATCAGCCCCAGCATTTT
TRBJ1-1	TRBV6-1	-	many	CASSPTTAGVTEAFF	TGTGCCAGCAGTCCCACGACAGCCGGGGTCACTGAAGCTTTCTTT
TRBJ1-6	TRBV12-3/TRBV12-4	-	many	CASSRDQLSPLHF	TGTGCCAGCAGTCGCGACCAACTCTCACCCCTCCACTTT
TRBJ2-2	TRBV12-3/TRBV12-4	-	many	CASSLGSGLNTGELFF	TGTGCCAGCAGTTTAGGGTCTGGGCTTAACACCGGGGAGCTGTTTTTT
TRBJ2-5	TRBV7-2	-	few	CASSLYIEETQYF	TGTGCCAGCAGCTTATACATAGAAGAGACCCAGTACTTC
TRBJ2-1	TRBV6-4	-	many	CASSDSASLYRSYNEQFF	TGTGCCAGCAGTGACTCGGCTAGCTTATACCGCTCCTACAATGAGCAGTTCTTC
TRBJ2-7	TRBV7-6	TRBD2	few	CASSPERGYEQYF	TGTGCCAGCAGCCCTGAGCGGGGATACGAGCAGTACTTC
TRBJ2-1	TRBV6-5	TRBD2	many	CASSLLAGGPVEQFF	TGTGCCAGCAGTCTACTAGCGGGAGGGCCCGTTGAGCAGTTCTTC
TRBJ2-7	TRBV5-1	TRBD2	many	CASSSTSGLKGEQYF	TGCGCCAGCAGCTCGACTAGCGGGTTAAAGGGCGAGCAGTACTTC
TRBJ1-4	TRBV27	-	many	CASSFFGLPNEKLFF	TGTGCCAGCAGTTTTTTTGGGCTTCCAAATGAAAAACTGTTTTTT
TRBJ2-5	TRBV20-1	-	many	CSAAESSRTQYF	TGCAGTGCTGCCGAAAGTAGCCGGACCCAGTACTTC
TRBJ2-3	TRBV24-1	TRBD1	-	CATSALLGQGAADTQYF	TGTGCCACCAGTGCCCTTCTCGGACAGGGGGCGGCAGATACGCAGTATTTT
TRBJ1-2	TRBV10-3	-	many	CAISESGRSYGYTF	TGTGCCATCAGTGAGTCCGGACGGAGCTATGGCTACACCTTC
TRBJ2-5	TRBV7-8	-	many	CASSLLGTYGETQYF	TGTGCCAGCAGCTTACTTGGGACGTACGGCGAGACCCAGTACTTC
TRBJ1-6	TRBV7-9	TRBD1	many	CASSYLRDRAGDSPLHF	TGTGCCAGCAGCTACCTTCGGGACAGGGCAGGGGATTCACCCCTCCACTTT
TRBJ2-7	TRBV9	TRBD2	many	CASSVAWGGYEQYF	TGTGCCAGCAGCGTAGCTTGGGGGGGCTACGAGCAGTACTTC
TRBJ1-4	TRBV6-1	-	many	CASSEEPGGEKLFF	TGTGCCAGCAGTGAAGAGCCTGGGGGAGAAAAACTGTTTTTT
TRBJ2-5	TRBV9	-	many	CASSAKPGSAPGTQYF	TGTGCCAGCAGCGCTAAACCGGGTTCAGCACCTGGGACCCAGTACTTC
TRBJ2-1	TRBV7-8	TRBD2	many	CASSMHGLAGRYEQFF	TGTGCCAGCAGCATGCACGGACTAGCGGGAAGGTATGAGCAGTTCTTC
TRBJ1-4	TRBV4-3	TRBD1	many	CASSSRTGWGEKLFF	TGCGCCAGCAGCTCTCGGACAGGTTGGGGTGAAAAACTGTTTTTT
TRBJ2-1	TRBV4-3	-	many	CASSQDGGAYYNEQFF	TGCGCCAGCAGCCAAGATGGGGGGGCTTATTACAATGAGCAGTTCTTC
TRBJ1-2	TRBV20-1	-	many	CSAGEGGIVGAYGYTF	TGCAGTGCTGGAGAGGGAGGGATTGTCGGGGCTTATGGCTACACCTTC
TRBJ1-4	TRBV3-1	-	-	CASSQPPGEKLFF	TGTGCCAGCAGCCAACCCCCTGGTGAAAAACTGTTTTTT
TRBJ2-3	TRBV4-3	-	many	CASSQDTDTDTQYF	TGCGCCAGCAGCCAAGATACTGACACAGATACGCAGTATTTT
TRBJ2-3	TRBV4-3	-	many	CASSQDIRSPTEVRDTQYF	TGCGCCAGCAGCCAAGATATTCGTTCCCCGACAGAAGTTCGGGATACGCAGTATTTT
TRBJ2-7	TRBV7-2	-	many	CASSSRQMYYEQYF	TGTGCCAGCAGCTCTCGACAGATGTACTACGAGCAGTACTTC
TRBJ2-1	TRBV4-1	TRBD1	many	CASSWDRSSYNEQFF	TGCGCCAGCAGCTGGGACAGGAGTTCCTACAATGAGCAGTTCTTC
TRBJ1-4	TRBV7-9	-	few	CASSLEQSEKLFF	TGTGCCAGCAGCTTAGAACAGAGTGAAAAACTGTTTTTT
TRBJ2-7	TRBV4-3	-	many	CASSLVRLFFTARPYEQYF	TGCGCCAGCAGCCTTGTTCGGCTATTCTTCACGGCACGACCCTACGAGCAGTACTTC
TRBJ2-1	TRBV30	TRBD2	-	CAWRDFGLAVYNEQFF	TGTGCCTGGAGGGATTTTGGGCTAGCGGTTTACAATGAGCAGTTCTTC
TRBJ2-7	TRBV7-2	-	many	CASSLVGAGKQYF	TGTGCCAGCAGCTTAGTCGGTGCGGGGAAGCAGTACTTC
TRBJ2-1	TRBV5-1	TRBD2	many	CASSPGTSGNYNEQFF	TGCGCCAGCAGCCCGGGTACTAGCGGGAACTACAATGAGCAGTTCTTC
TRBJ1-5	TRBV6-5	-	many	CASSYFRASNQPQHF	TGTGCCAGCAGTTACTTCAGGGCTAGCAATCAGCCCCAGCATTTT
TRBJ1-1	TRBV3-1	-	few	CASTPGWRTLNTEAFF	TGTGCCAGCACTCCCGGGTGGCGAACCCTCAACACTGAAGCTTTCTTT
TRBJ1-2	TRBV6-1	TRBD1	many	CASSTRDRGSYGYTF	TGTGCCAGCAGTACCCGGGACAGGGGATCATATGGCTACACCTTC
TRBJ2-5	TRBV5-5	TRBD1	many	CASSSTGDETQYF	TGTGCCAGCAGCTCTACAGGGGACGAGACCCAGTACTTC
TRBJ2-1	TRBV11-2	-	-	CASSRGGGYNEQFF	TGTGCCAGCAGCCGAGGAGGGGGCTACAATGAGCAGTTCTTC
TRBJ2-1	TRBV28	TRBD2	-	CASSRGRASDEQFF	TGTGCCAGCAGTCGGGGGAGGGCCAGTGATGAGCAGTTCTTC
TRBJ1-5	TRBV5-5	-	many	CASSLSQLVSNQPQHF	TGTGCCAGCAGCCTAAGCCAGTTGGTGAGCAATCAGCCCCAGCATTTT
TRBJ2-3	TRBV9	-	many	CASSEYSHTDTQYF	TGTGCCAGCAGCGAGTACAGTCACACAGATACGCAGTATTTT
TRBJ1-5	TRBV27	TRBD1	-	CASSDREGSQPQHF	TGTGCCAGCAGTGACAGGGAGGGGAGTCAGCCCCAGCATTTT
TRBJ2-1	TRBV7-9	-	many	CASSLALGHNNEQFF	TGTGCCAGCAGCTTAGCCCTGGGACATAACAATGAGCAGTTCTTC
TRBJ2-7	TRBV18	TRBD2	-	CASSPSSGGGEQYF	TGTGCCAGCTCACCCTCTAGCGGCGGGGGCGAGCAGTACTTC
TRBJ2-3	TRBV7-2	-	many	CASSPTRDTDTQYF	TGTGCCAGCAGCCCAACTAGGGACACAGATACGCAGTATTTT
TRBJ2-7	TRBV7-2	-	-	CASRSSVGSYEQYF	TGTGCCAGCAGGTCAAGCGTGGGTTCTTACGAGCAGTACTTC
TRBJ1-1	TRBV7-9	-	many	CASSLLGTEAFF	TGTGCCAGCAGCTTATTAGGCACTGAAGCTTTCTTT
TRBJ2-1	TRBV20-1	-	many	CSATSWAERYNEQFF	TGCAGTGCTACCTCTTGGGCGGAGAGGTACAATGAGCAGTTCTTC